This T cell receptor (beta chain) was documented in a study of regulatory T cells in long-lasting Graves disease. This clonotype was detected a few times. The antigen is not known. The CDR3 is 20 residues long. After removal of 7 bases from V and 4 bases from J, the junction contained 24 bases not matched to a gene. CDR1 and CDR2 from the germline V gene are SGHTA and FQGNSA. HTBI primers from iRepertoire and Arm-PCR of CDR3 regions yielded the TCR beta libraries. TCRdb recomputed calls from the multiplex PCR reads with MiXCR, one row per CDR3 protein. The profile shows roughly 500,000 distinct CDR3 sequences, 20% to 25% of them singletons. Time point described: persistent/refractory GD, antithyroid drugs over 5 years with positive TRAb. Isolated PBMC RNA provided the starting material for the TCR library. Study findings and constraints: New patients shared 966 public clonotypes, fewer than the approximately 3,000 shared by persistent patients.

This TCR derives from a female donor with Graves disease. Source: peripheral blood mononuclear cells (PBMCs), taken when the disease was refractory, from a patient treated with antithyroid drugs. This chain connects TRBV7-2 to TRBJ1-2; 10 bases line up with TRBD1. CDR3 residues: CASIDWDSPWDRGEGYGYTF. CDR3 nucleotides: TGTGCCAGCATCGACTGGGACTCCCCATGGGACAGGGGAGAAGGCTATGGCTACACCTTC.